The 24 T cell receptor beta chains presented below share a single source sample, sequenced in a study of blood T cell repertoires in COVID-19. Sequencing was performed with immunoSEQ multiplex PCR; in TCRdb, only in-frame clones are kept and a portion is missing. The sample shows some 170,000 clones, about 75% of them seen only once. The sequencing input was peripheral blood. The receptors come from a woman in her seventies with acute or convalescent COVID-19.

The CDR3 coding sequence is TGTGCCAGCAGTAATAGCGGGAGCCCCATAATACCACAGTTCTTC. Translation: CASSNSGSPIIPQFF. This chain links TRBV6-2 or TRBV6-3 with TRBJ2-1; TRBD2 aligns across 9 bases. The CDR3 sequence is 15 residues long. In germline, CDR1 is MNHEY, CDR2 SVGEGT. J was trimmed by 13 bases and V by 5 bases; bases with no gene match: 15.

Notes on this clone: Sequence at one end of the junction differs from germline and may be a read error. This rearrangement joins TRBV18 to TRBJ2-1; 9 nucleotides line up with TRBD1. CDR3 size: 11 residues. In germline, CDR1 is KGHSH, CDR2 LQKENI. The CDR3, as DNA: TGTGCCAGCTCGGCGCGGGACAGGGAGATCTTC. Translation gives CASSARDREIF.

V and J are TRBV6-5 and TRBJ2-2; D perhaps matches TRBD1 (6 bases). The CDR3 contains 14 residues. Trimming pared 7 bases from V and 1 base from J, leaving 10 bases between. Germline assignment: CDR1 MNHEY and CDR2 SVGAGI. As DNA, the CDR3 is TGTGCCAGCAAACAGGACAGGAACACCGGGGAGCTGTTTTTT. Protein: CASKQDRNTGELFF.

The J gene is TRBJ2-5, the V gene TRBV5-1; the match to TRBD1 covers 9 bases. This CDR3 region has 15 residues. Germline CDR1 reads SGHRS; CDR2 reads YFSETQ. The V and J ends lost 8 bases and 1 base, in that order; junction bases with no gene match: 9. The CDR3 bases are TGCGCCAGTAAACAGGGGGCGGTAGCCCAAGAGACCCAGTACTTC. It yields the protein CASKQGAVAQETQYF.

The V and J genes are TRBV6-4 and TRBJ2-7; D remains ambiguous. The V end lost 9 bases, the J end lost 2 bases, and 20 bases lay between the germline ends. Germline CDR1 is MRHNA and CDR2 is SNTAGT. The CDR3 loop spans 15 amino acids. The CDR3 here is CARQPFQTQTYEQYF. CDR3 coding DNA: TGTGCCAGACAACCGTTCCAGACACAGACCTACGAGCAGTACTTC.

This chain joins TRBV5-5 and TRBJ2-3; 7 nucleotides match TRBD2. Germline CDR1 reads SGHKS; CDR2 reads YYEKEE (reference sequence). With 4 bases clipped from V and 1 base from J, the junction kept 9 bases outside the gene matches. The CDR3 is 16 residues long. The CDR3 DNA follows: TGTGCCAGCAGCCGCGGCCCCCTAGCGGGCACAGATACGCAGTATTTT. Translating it yields CASSRGPLAGTDTQYF.

The chain uses TRBV20-1 and TRBJ1-5; 10 bases match TRBD1. This CDR3 has 14 residues. Germline CDR1 is DFQATT and CDR2 is SNEGSKA (reference sequence). V shed 3 bases, J shed 2 bases, and the junction held 1 base outside the gene matches. For the CDR3, the DNA is TGCAGTGCTAGTGGACAGGGGGGCAATCAGCCCCAGCATTTT. Protein sequence: CSASGQGGNQPQHF.

The gene calls are TRBV10-3 and TRBJ2-2; 9 bases fit TRBD2. The V gene end was trimmed by 4 bases and the J gene end by 6 bases; junction bases not matched to a gene: 15. The CDR3 runs 18 residues. Germline V gene lookup returns CDR1 ENHRY and CDR2 SYGVKD. CDR3 amino acids: CAISGGGESGGRPGELFF. CDR3 in DNA: TGTGCCATCAGTGGGGGTGGAGAGAGCGGGGGGCGGCCCGGGGAGCTGTTTTTT.

The chain combines TRBV5-1 with TRBJ2-1, with 9 bases that match TRBD2. Germline CDR1 reads SGHRS; CDR2 reads YFSETQ. The CDR3 is made up of 17 amino acids. Unmatched junction bases numbered 5, after V lost 0 bases and J lost 1 base. The CDR3 spells CASSLGVAGVSYNEQFF. CDR3 in DNA: TGCGCCAGCAGCTTGGGCGTAGCGGGAGTGTCCTACAATGAGCAGTTCTTC.

The V call is TRBV6-5, the J call TRBJ1-3, with D maybe TRBD1 (6 bases). CDR3 length: 15 amino acids. Germline CDR1 reads MNHEY; CDR2 reads SVGAGI. The V end lost 6 bases, the J end lost 0 bases, and 12 bases lay between the germline ends. The CDR3 is CASSPDRNSGNTIYF. CDR3 coding DNA: TGTGCCAGCAGCCCCGACAGGAACTCTGGAAACACCATATATTTT.

The chain couples TRBV19 to TRBJ2-1; 9 positions match TRBD1. Unmatched junction bases numbered 10, after V lost 4 bases and J lost 15 bases. Looked up from germline, CDR1 is LNHDA and CDR2 is SQIVND (reference sequence). The CDR3 extends over 13 amino acids. The CDR3, as DNA: TGTGCCAGTAGTACCCAACAGGGGGCGAGATCGTTCTTC. Translated: CASSTQQGARSFF.

This chain connects TRBV6-6 to TRBJ2-1; 10 bases line up with TRBD2. CDR1 is MNHNY, CDR2 SVGAGI, per germline (reference sequence). This CDR3 contains 14 residues. V was clipped by 8 bases and J by 12 bases; unmatched bases: 13. CDR3 protein: CASHPSGGFWVQFF. The CDR3 region has the DNA TGTGCCAGCCATCCTAGCGGGGGTTTTTGGGTGCAGTTCTTC.

The V and J genes are TRBV19 and TRBJ1-2; 8 positions agree with TRBD1. CDR1 is LNHDA, CDR2 SQIVND, per germline (reference sequence). V gave up 6 bases and J gave up 7 bases; unmatched junction bases: 7. CDR3 size: 13 residues. CDR3 in amino acids: CASRELDRAGYTF. The CDR3 DNA follows: TGTGCCAGTAGAGAATTGGACAGGGCTGGCTACACCTTC.

This sequence joins TRBV29-1 and TRBJ1-2, with D perhaps matching TRBD1 (5 bases). The CDR3 contains 12 residues. Trimming removed 4 bases from V and 8 bases from J, with 14 bases in between. Per the germline V gene, CDR1 is SQVTM and CDR2 is ANQGSEA. CDR3 in amino acids: CSVGQGVDGYTF. The CDR3 nucleotides are TGCAGCGTTGGTCAAGGGGTGGACGGCTACACCTTC.

This chain connects TRBV7-3 to TRBJ2-1; 7 bases are shared with TRBD1. This CDR3 comprises 14 residues. V trimming: 6 bases; J trimming: 6 bases; junction bases outside the gene matches: 8. Per germline, CDR1 SGHTA and CDR2 FQGTGA. CDR3 nucleotide sequence: TGTGCCAGCAGACCCTCGCAGGGGGTCAATGAGCAGTTCTTC. Its protein is CASRPSQGVNEQFF.

The chain carries TRBV6-7 and TRBJ2-4; D gene unclear. TRBV6-7 is noted as an ORF with a role that remains uncertain. V gave up 8 bases and J gave up 1 base, with 15 bases separating them. CDR3 length equals 15 residues. DNA for the CDR3: TGTGCCAGCGTGAGCTGGGCTATCGCCAAAAACATTCAGTACTTC. It specifies CASVSWAIAKNIQYF.

A word on this clone: The same CDR3 also results from other DNA sequences found in this sample. This chain joins TRBV19 and TRBJ2-5; no definite D call. The CDR3 sequence is 13 residues long. V was pared by 5 bases and J by 3 bases, with 10 bases between. CDR1 is LNHDA and CDR2 is SQIVND in the germline V gene (reference sequence). In DNA, the CDR3 is TGTGCCAGTAGTGATACGAGCGAAGAGACCCAGTACTTC. Its protein product is CASSDTSEETQYF.

The chain carries TRBV7-8 and TRBJ2-6; 9 bases are a match to TRBD1. Germline V lookup: CDR1 SGHVS, CDR2 FQNEAQ. With V trimmed by 5 bases and J by 0 bases, 5 bases remained unmatched. The CDR3 contains 17 residues. CDR3 in amino acids: CASSGGTGRSGANVLTF. The CDR3 bases are TGTGCCAGCAGCGGAGGGACAGGGCGCTCTGGGGCCAACGTCCTGACTTTC.

The J gene is TRBJ2-1, the V gene TRBV2; D might be TRBD2 (5 bases). There are 16 residues in the CDR3. The V and J ends lost 7 bases and 0 bases respectively, with 16 bases between them. The germline gives CDR1 SNHLY, CDR2 FYNNEI. The CDR3 spells CASMLSGPSSYNEQFF. The CDR3 DNA reads TGTGCCAGCATGCTGAGCGGACCAAGCTCCTACAATGAGCAGTTCTTC.

This chain joins TRBV11-3 and TRBJ2-2; the D gene is possibly TRBD1 (5 bases). Trimming stripped 4 bases from V and 6 bases from J, with 12 bases between. This CDR3 spans 14 amino acids. Germline values: CDR1 SGHNT, CDR2 YENEEA. The CDR3 sequence is CASSSSGAAGELFF. The CDR3 DNA follows: TGTGCCAGCAGCTCTTCTGGGGCGGCCGGGGAGCTGTTTTTT.

This rearrangement joins TRBV5-6 to TRBJ1-5; no firm D call. CDR1 is SGHDT and CDR2 is YYEEEE in the germline V gene. The V end was cut by 1 base, the J end by 4 bases, with 18 bases between. The CDR3 has 17 residues. The chain's CDR3 is CASSLYSGYMSNQPQHF. The DNA for the CDR3 is TGTGCCAGCAGCTTGTATTCGGGGTATATGTCGAATCAGCCCCAGCATTTT.

The chain is built from TRBV5-6 and TRBJ1-5; 9 bases agree with TRBD1. The CDR3 contains 15 residues. Germline lookup yields CDR1 SGHDT and CDR2 YYEEEE. After removal of 3 bases from V and 5 bases from J, the junction contained 6 bases not matched to a gene. CDR3: CASSWGQGRDQPQHF. In DNA form, the CDR3 reads TGTGCCAGCAGCTGGGGACAGGGTCGAGATCAGCCCCAGCATTTT.

This chain links TRBV7-3 with TRBJ1-1, with 7 nucleotides matching TRBD1. CDR1 and CDR2 (germline): SGHTA, FQGTGA. Trimming cost V 5 bases and J 1 base; bases outside gene matches: 4. The CDR3 has 14 residues. CDR3 in DNA: TGTGCCAGCAGCCCACAGGGGACGAACACTGAAGCTTTCTTT. Translation: CASSPQGTNTEAFF.

The CDR3 region is CASSQAFPTDTQYF. Written as DNA, the CDR3 is TGTGCCAGCAGCCAAGCGTTCCCCACAGATACGCAGTATTTT. The chain has TRBV14 and TRBJ2-3; D is uncertain. Germline V gene data show CDR1 as SGHDN and CDR2 as FVKESK. V dropped 1 base and J dropped 2 bases, with 7 bases sitting between them. The CDR3 is made up of 14 amino acids.